The sequence of this T cell receptor (beta chain) was determined in a study of T cells in Graves' hyperthyroidism and ophthalmopathy. Across the study: Peripheral blood specimens were obtained at initial diagnosis, prior to any treatment. Overall study findings and caveats: Most thyroid clonotypes expanded above 0.001 appeared in blood too. The model's output predicted ophthalmopathy at a median of roughly 6.9 months prior to onset.

From RNA transcripts, TCR beta CDR3 regions were amplified. The primer set for the first-round RT-PCR of the TCR CDR3 was HTBI. Each CDR3 protein gets one entry after TCRdb re-called the multiplex PCR reads with MiXCR. The sample yields about 410,000 distinct CDR3 sequences, about 14% seen once. The diagnostic basis comprised clinical symptoms, serum thyroxine and TRAb, thyroid ultrasound and orbital computed tomography. Germline CDR1 reads MDHEN; CDR2 reads SYDVKM. The V gene lost 1 base and the J gene lost 6 bases, with 10 bases spanning the gap. The CDR3 spans 13 residues. In this sample, this clonotype turned up many times. Its matching antigen is unknown.

The receptor's source is a woman between 25 and 40 years old with Graves' ophthalmopathy. The chain joins TRBV28 to TRBJ2-7; a possible D gene is TRBD2 (6 bases). Sequencing input: blood. CDR3 coding DNA: TGTGCCAGCAGTTTATCGCAGGGAGGCGAGCAGTACTTC. This codes for CASSLSQGGEQYF.